This T cell receptor (beta chain) was documented in a study of blood T cell repertoires in COVID-19. On the study more broadly: PBMCs, B-cell-depleted T cells, or T cells provided the cDNA or gDNA that made up the material.

This clone was seen just once. Trimming took off 5 bases at V and 3 bases at J, with 14 bases between the two ends. Germline V gene lookup returns CDR1 MDHEN and CDR2 SYDVKM. This CDR3 spans 15 amino acids. In the authors' methods: Counts of nucleated cells, estimated from reference gene primer amplification, were obtained. Profiling relied on immunoSEQ multiplex PCR, and the TCRdb table lists in-frame clones only, not all of them. V, J and clone size are those of that table, while D and trimming were read from the DNA. The table lists about 200,000 clones, 92% of them singletons. The chain recombines TRBV28 with TRBJ1-5; tentative D call: TRBD1 (5 bases). The sequenced sample was peripheral blood. This sequence originates from a man aged 25-45 years with acute or convalescent COVID-19. DNA for the CDR3: TGTGCCAGCAGTCCCGAGGAGGGGTACAATCAGCCCCAGCATTTT. It is translated as CASSPEEGYNQPQHF.